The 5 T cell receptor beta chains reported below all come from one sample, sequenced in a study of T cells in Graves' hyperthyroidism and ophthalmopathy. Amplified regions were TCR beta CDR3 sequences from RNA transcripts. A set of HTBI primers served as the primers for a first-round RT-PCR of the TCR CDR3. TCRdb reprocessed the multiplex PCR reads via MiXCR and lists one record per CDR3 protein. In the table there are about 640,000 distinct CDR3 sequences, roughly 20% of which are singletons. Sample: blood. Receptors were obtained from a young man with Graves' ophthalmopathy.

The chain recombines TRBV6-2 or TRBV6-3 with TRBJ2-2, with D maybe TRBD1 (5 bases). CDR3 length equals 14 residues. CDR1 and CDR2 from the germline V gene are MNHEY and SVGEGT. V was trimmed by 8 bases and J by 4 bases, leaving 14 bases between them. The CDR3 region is CASRFLTATGELFF. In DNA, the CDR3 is TGTGCCAGCCGTTTTCTGACAGCCACCGGGGAGCTGTTTTTT.

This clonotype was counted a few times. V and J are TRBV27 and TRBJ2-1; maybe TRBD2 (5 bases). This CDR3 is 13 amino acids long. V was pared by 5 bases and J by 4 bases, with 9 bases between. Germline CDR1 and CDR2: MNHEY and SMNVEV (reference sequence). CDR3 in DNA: TGTGCCAGCAGTCACCGGGGATACAATGAGCAGTTCTTC. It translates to CASSHRGYNEQFF.

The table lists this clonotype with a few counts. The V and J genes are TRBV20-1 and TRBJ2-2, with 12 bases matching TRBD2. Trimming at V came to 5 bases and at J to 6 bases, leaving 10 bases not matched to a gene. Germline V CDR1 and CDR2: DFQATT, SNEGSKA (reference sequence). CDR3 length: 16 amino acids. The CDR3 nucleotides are TGCAGTGCTTCCAGACTAGCGGGAGAGGACGCCGGGGAGCTGTTTTTT. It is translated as CSASRLAGEDAGELFF.

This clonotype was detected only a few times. The DNA for the CDR3 is TGTGCCAGCAGCCAAGCTTCCGGCAAGGAGACCCAGTACTTC. Amino acids: CASSQASGKETQYF. The chain carries TRBV14 and TRBJ2-5; D remains ambiguous. Germline V gene sequence: CDR1 SGHDN, CDR2 FVKESK. There are 14 residues in the CDR3. Trimming left V 1 base short and J 5 bases short, with 11 bases between.

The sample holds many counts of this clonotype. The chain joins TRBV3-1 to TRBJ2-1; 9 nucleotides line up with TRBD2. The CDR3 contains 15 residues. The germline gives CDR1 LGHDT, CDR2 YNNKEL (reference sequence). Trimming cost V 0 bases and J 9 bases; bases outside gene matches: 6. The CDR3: CASSQELAGVSEQFF. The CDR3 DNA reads TGTGCCAGCAGCCAAGAATTAGCGGGAGTGTCTGAGCAGTTCTTC.